Below, one T cell receptor beta chain is given with its context. Its antigen is still unknown. This could be a read error, since a much larger clone is one nucleotide away. Clinical symptoms, serum thyroxine and TRAb, thyroid ultrasound and orbital computed tomography were used for the diagnoses. These data come from a study of T cells in Graves' hyperthyroidism and ophthalmopathy. Study-wide points: Most thyroid clonotypes with frequency above 0.001 were detected in blood.

The investigators amplified TCR beta CDR3 regions from RNA transcripts. During a first-round RT-PCR of the TCR CDR3, the HTBI primer set was used. MiXCR was run by TCRdb on the multiplex PCR reads, yielding one entry per CDR3 protein. This table has just under 750,000 distinct CDR3 sequences, 30% to 40% appearing once. The V end was cut by 1 base, the J end by 8 bases, with 11 bases between. CDR3 length equals 12 residues. Per the germline V gene, CDR1 is DFQATT and CDR2 is SNEGSKA (reference sequence). The TCR comes from a woman in her forties with Graves' hyperthyroidism. The material sequenced was blood. The chain employs TRBV20-1 and TRBJ1-2, with D hard to call. The CDR3 loop reads CSARGGGMGYTF. In DNA, the CDR3 is TGCAGTGCTAGAGGTGGAGGGATGGGCTACACCTTC.